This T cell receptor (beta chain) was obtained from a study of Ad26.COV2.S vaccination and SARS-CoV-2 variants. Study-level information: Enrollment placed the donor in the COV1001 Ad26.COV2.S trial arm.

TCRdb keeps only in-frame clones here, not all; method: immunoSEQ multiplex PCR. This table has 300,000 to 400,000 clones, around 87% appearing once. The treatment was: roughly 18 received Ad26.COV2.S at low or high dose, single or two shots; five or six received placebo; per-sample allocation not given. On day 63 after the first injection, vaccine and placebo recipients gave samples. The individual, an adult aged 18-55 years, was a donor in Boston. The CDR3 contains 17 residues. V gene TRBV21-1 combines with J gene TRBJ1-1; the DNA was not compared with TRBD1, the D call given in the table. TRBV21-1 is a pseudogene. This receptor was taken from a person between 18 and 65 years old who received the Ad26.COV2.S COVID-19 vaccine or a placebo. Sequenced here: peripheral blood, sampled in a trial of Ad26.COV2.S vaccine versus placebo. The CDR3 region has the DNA TGTGCCAGCAGCAAGGTCGGACAGGGGGATTTGAACACTGAAGCTTTCTTT. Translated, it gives CASSKVGQGDLNTEAFF.